This TCR beta chain was profiled in a study of OX40 agonist ivuxolimab in advanced cancers. Study as a whole: Those enrolled were 82.7% male, with a mean age of around 55 years and ages from 23 to 79. Previous treatment with anti-PD-1, anti-PD-L1 or anti-CTLA-4 therapy was allowed; under 50% had received some. Study-level findings and limits: Expanded clones tended on average to be more numerous among CD8+ T cells than CD4+.

With regard to this clone: Its antigen remains unidentified.

Produced via immunoSEQ multiplex PCR; TCRdb's table is partial and in-frame only. Of 65,000 to 85,000 clones listed, roughly 85% are singletons. V lost 0 bases and J 6 bases, leaving 11 bases between the germline ends. The CDR3 spans 13 residues. Germline CDR1 GTSNPN, CDR2 SVGIG (reference sequence). This receptor was identified in an adult with an advanced solid tumor such as melanoma, head and neck, liver or kidney cancer. The V and J genes are TRBV30 and TRBJ1-2; D is uncertain. The sequencing used CD4+ or CD8+ T cells sorted from blood, collected in a trial of the OX40 agonist ivuxolimab. The CDR3 region is CAWSVGGSHGYTF. DNA of the CDR3: TGTGCCTGGAGTGTCGGTGGGAGCCATGGCTACACCTTC.